This paragraph reports one T cell receptor (beta chain). This clone appeared a few times. No antigen is known for it. Base qualities were left out, and no much larger clone turns up one base away. This sample was included in a study of shared clonotypes between healthy human individuals (TCRdb year 2020). Context from the whole study: The cohort comprised two women and a few men aged 18 to 49 years. The study deeply sequenced blood TCR repertoires of several healthy adults to estimate repertoire size and the extent of clonotype sharing between individuals. Libraries were prepared and TCR repertoires were sequenced by different laboratories using diverse techniques, in order to increase sequencing depth and limit assay-specific biases. Leukapheresis yielded between about 0.9 and 10 billion PBMCs per donor. What the work shows at the level of the full study, not this receptor alone: Based on pairwise subsampling, the degree of clonotype sharing among donors was expected to be affected by sequencing depth. Because the study included only a small number of donors, the genetic and exposure-history diversity represented was limited. Sampling was restricted to blood, and TCR repertoires in tissue are likely to differ from TCR repertoires in blood.

Using the deep immunoSEQ assay, multiplex PCR amplified TCR CDR3 regions from genomic DNA. Genomic DNA extracted from each cell subset was distributed evenly over all wells of several immunoSEQ 96-well plates, and each plate served as one replicate. For unsorted PBMC, approximately 300 ng of genomic DNA, equivalent to about 32,000 T cell genomes, went into each replicate PCR. Ten immunoSEQ deep assay plates were used to sequence unsorted PBMC genomic DNA. The purified libraries were quantified using a Qubit 3.0 fluorometer, sized with a Bioanalyzer 2100, and then quantified again using the KAPA Library Quantification kit. Every immunoSEQ 96-well plate was sequenced on a separate single-read 150-cycle Illumina NextSeq 550 flow cell. The published analysis was carried out like this. Because the immunoSEQ output included only junctional sequences and no quality scores, the filtering could not be the same as the filtering used for full-length reads. Sequences were annotated with PyIR, a Python wrapper for IgBLAST v1.9, using IMGT germline references to assign V/J genes and CDR3. Any read was removed if the V/J assignment was weak (E-value above 1e-6), the CDR3 was missing, or the read contained stop codons, out-of-frame junctions, or ambiguous translated residues. V3J clonotypes were defined as sequences sharing an identical inferred V gene, J gene, and CDR3 amino acid sequence. The percentage overlap between two repertoires was calculated by dividing the number of shared unique clonotypes by the size of the smaller repertoire. Repertoire richness was assessed with RTK rarefaction, the Chao1 estimator, and Recon v2.1 estimates of unobserved clonotypes. TCRdb mirrors the immuneACCESS table, restricted to in-frame sequences. Some clones are absent from its copies; in checked studies, under half trace to an unresolved V gene, and the reason for the others is unknown. V and J calls plus clone size are reproduced from that table; the DNA served to infer D and trimming. This sample gives some 480,000 clones in total; roughly 78% of them show up just once. The ten largest make up 10% to 15% of the sample.

Healthy HIV-negative adults with no recently reported acute infections or vaccinations were included as donors. All donors were Caucasian adults living in Nashville, Tennessee, USA. For unsorted samples, 75 million to 90 million PBMCs were counted and genomic DNA was extracted with the QIAamp DNA Blood Mini kit. After blood collection by leukapheresis, PBMCs were isolated using Ficoll-Histopaque density gradient centrifugation and then cryopreserved in the vapor phase of liquid nitrogen. The CDR3 goes from the cysteine to the phenylalanine over 15 residues. Only the CDR3 DNA stays, 45 bases, in frame from base 1. At the junction V is shortened by 4 bases and J by 5 bases, with 16 bases in between. Per the germline V gene, SGHTS is the CDR1 and YDEGEE is the CDR2.

This sequence originates from a woman between 35 and 50 years old in good health. Some clones in this sample may be carry-over from other donors' samples. The sample consisted of PBMCs. The chain is encoded by TRBV5-8 joined to TRBJ1-5; the D gene is perhaps TRBD1, from 6 matching bases. The DNA is TGTGCCAGCAGCGGGGAGGGGGGCGGCTATCAGCCCCAGCATTTT. This codes for CASSGEGGGYQPQHF.